The present entry profiles one T cell receptor beta chain with its context. Different DNA sequences within this sample yield the same CDR3. The data were taken from a study of blood T cell repertoires in COVID-19. Deletions cut 2 bases from V and 2 bases from J, with 11 bases between. This CDR3 is 14 amino acids long. Germline V gives CDR1 SGDLS, CDR2 YYNGEE. Method: immunoSEQ multiplex PCR; TCRdb's copy keeps in-frame clones and lacks some. The profile shows roughly 180,000 clones, about 90% of them singletons. The chain links TRBV9 to TRBJ2-7; maybe TRBD2 (7 bases). This receptor was identified in a man aged 65 to 85 with active or convalescent COVID-19. Sequences were obtained from peripheral blood. CDR3 sequence: CASSVGAGAYEQYF. DNA of the CDR3: TGTGCCAGCAGCGTGGGGGCGGGGGCCTACGAGCAGTACTTC.